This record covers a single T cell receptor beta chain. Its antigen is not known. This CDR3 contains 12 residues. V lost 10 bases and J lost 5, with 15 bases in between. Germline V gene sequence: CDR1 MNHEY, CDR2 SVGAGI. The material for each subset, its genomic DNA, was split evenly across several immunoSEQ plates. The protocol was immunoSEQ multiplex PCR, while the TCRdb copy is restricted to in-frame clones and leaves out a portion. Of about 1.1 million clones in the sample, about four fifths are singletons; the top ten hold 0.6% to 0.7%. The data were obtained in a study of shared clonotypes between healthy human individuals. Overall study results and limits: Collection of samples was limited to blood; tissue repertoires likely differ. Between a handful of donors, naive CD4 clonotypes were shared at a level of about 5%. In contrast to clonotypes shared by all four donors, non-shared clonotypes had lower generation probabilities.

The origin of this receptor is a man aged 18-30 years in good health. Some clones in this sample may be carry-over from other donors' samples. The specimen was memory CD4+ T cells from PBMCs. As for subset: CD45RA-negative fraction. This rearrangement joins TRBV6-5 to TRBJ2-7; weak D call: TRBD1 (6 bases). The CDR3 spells CATQGGGHEQYF. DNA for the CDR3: TGTGCCACCCAAGGTGGGGGCCACGAGCAGTACTTC.